This T cell receptor beta chain was sequenced for a study of glioma-infiltrating T cells after dendritic cell vaccination. On the study more broadly: The vaccine used monocyte-derived dendritic cells pulsed overnight with autologous tumor lysate.

The sample's time point: after dendritic cell vaccination, including at tumor progression/relapse. Only patients with spare fresh-frozen tumor and over two years of follow-up were included. Looked up from germline, CDR1 is ENHRY and CDR2 is SYGVKD. V gave up 10 bases and J gave up 1 base; unmatched junction bases: 4. The CDR3 spans 13 residues. TCRB CDR3 was amplified from 2 ug genomic DNA or less. The method was immunoSEQ multiplex PCR; TCRdb's version includes in-frame clones alone and lacks a portion of them. This table holds tens of thousands of clones, more than 75% found once. The clonotype originates from a human donor with glioblastoma. This specimen was blood, taken after dendritic cell vaccination. V is TRBV10-3 and J is TRBJ2-5; 9 bases match TRBD2. This CDR3 reads CATYSGGQETQYF. CDR3 coding DNA: TGTGCCACCTATAGCGGGGGCCAAGAGACCCAGTACTTC.